This TCR beta chain was documented in a study of cytomegalovirus exposure and HLA in healthy donors. Healthy bone marrow donors formed the donor group. V was shortened by 6 bases and J by 7 bases, with 12 bases between the two germline ends. Germline CDR1 and CDR2: WSHSY and SAAADI. This CDR3 comprises 12 residues. On this clone: Its target is not known.

Findings and limits, study-wide: Rates of TCR association differed by HLA locus in a later analysis, with DRB1 highest and HLA-C lowest. A later analysis reportedly found fewer N-insertions in an Asian-associated ancestry cluster than the roughly 680-donor mean.

The PCR ran on 60 Vbeta and 13 Jbeta primers. TCRdb keeps only in-frame clones here, not all; method: immunoSEQ multiplex PCR. The repertoire has approximately 120,000 clones, roughly 73% of them found once; the top ten carry approximately 4.3%. V and J are TRBV10-2 and TRBJ2-5; the D gene is possibly TRBD2 (5 bases). This sequence was found in a man between 60 and 70 years old in good health and CMV-seropositive. Material: PBMCs. The CDR3 sequence is CASSPGSGTQYF. CDR3 DNA sequence: TGCGCCAGCAGCCCGGGGTCGGGGACCCAGTACTTC.